This passage covers 8 T cell receptor beta chains from one sample sequenced in a study of blood T cell repertoires in COVID-19. Sequencing used immunoSEQ multiplex PCR; TCRdb keeps in-frame clones, though not all of them. Of tens of thousands of clones detected, around 65% appear once; the ten largest clones hold 8.8%. The sequenced sample consisted of peripheral blood. Every receptor here comes from a woman between 70 and 85 years old with acute or convalescent COVID-19.

The rearrangement uses TRBV7-8 and TRBJ2-7, with D perhaps matching TRBD1 (5 bases). The length of the CDR3 is 15 residues. The germline CDR1 and CDR2 sequences are SGHVS and FQNEAQ. Trimming cost V 5 bases and J 4 bases, with 18 bases left between them. For the CDR3, the DNA is TGTGCCAGCAGCCACTGGACACCAGCCCTATACGAGCAGTACTTC. It specifies CASSHWTPALYEQYF.

In its sample, this clone was seen a few times. V usage is TRBV30 and J usage is TRBJ1-1, with a weak D call TRBD1 (6 bases). Trimming shortened V by 0 bases and J by 4 bases, and 15 bases separated the two germline ends. The germline gives CDR1 GTSNPN, CDR2 SVGIG (reference sequence). The CDR3 covers 15 residues. The CDR3 sequence: CAWSVRGATSTEAFF. Here the CDR3 DNA reads TGTGCCTGGAGTGTCCGGGGGGCTACTAGCACTGAAGCTTTCTTT.

In this sample, this clone turned up a few times. This chain links TRBV19 with TRBJ2-7; D may be TRBD2 (6 bases). CDR1 and CDR2 from the germline V gene are LNHDA and SQIVND (reference sequence). Trimming removed 3 bases from V and 3 bases from J, with 24 bases in between. The CDR3 totals 18 residues. In nucleotides, the CDR3 is TGTGCCAGTAGTATTGCTCACTCGGGCGGGGCCTATTACTACGAGCAGTACTTC. This codes for CASSIAHSGGAYYYEQYF.

The V and J genes are TRBV4-2 and TRBJ2-6, with 9 bases aligning to TRBD1. The ends lost 5 bases at V and 0 bases at J; junction bases unmatched: 5. CDR3 length: 17 residues. The germline V gene has CDR1 LGHNA and CDR2 YNFKEQ. CDR3 sequence: CASSKQGASSGANVLTF. The CDR3 coding sequence is TGTGCCAGCAGCAAACAGGGGGCCTCCTCTGGGGCCAACGTCCTGACTTTC.

The chain uses TRBV6-2 or TRBV6-3 and TRBJ2-5; the match to TRBD2 covers 7 bases. The junction had 7 bases not matched to a gene; V was cut back by 0 bases and J by 6 bases. CDR1 MNHEY and CDR2 SVGEGT come from the germline V gene. This CDR3 spans 15 amino acids. The CDR3 protein is CASSYSLTSSKTQYF. The DNA of the CDR3 is TGTGCCAGCAGTTACTCCCTGACTAGCTCAAAGACCCAGTACTTC.

The chain employs TRBV12-3 or TRBV12-4 and TRBJ2-7; no firm D call. V lost 2 bases and J 0 bases, leaving 5 bases between the germline ends. This CDR3 spans 13 amino acids. The CDR3 DNA reads as TGTGCCAGCAGTTTACAGGTCTCCTACGAGCAGTACTTC. Translating gives CASSLQVSYEQYF.

The rearrangement links TRBV10-3 to TRBJ2-1; 9 bases agree with TRBD2. The CDR3 length is 17 residues. Germline CDR1 is ENHRY and CDR2 is SYGVKD. J was trimmed by 2 bases and V by 10 bases; bases with no gene match: 15. CDR3 DNA: TGTGCCACCGAGACTAGCGGTTCAACCGACACCTACAATGAGCAGTTCTTC. It yields the protein CATETSGSTDTYNEQFF.

This clone has more than one count but fewer than ten. The genes are TRBV10-3 and TRBJ1-2, with TRBD1 identical over 9 bases. Germline CDR1 is ENHRY and CDR2 is SYGVKD. The V and J ends lost 5 bases and 4 bases, in that order; junction bases with no gene match: 8. The CDR3 runs to 15 residues. CDR3 amino acids: CAISHRDREFYGYTF. The CDR3 DNA follows: TGTGCCATCAGTCACCGGGACAGGGAGTTCTATGGCTACACCTTC.